These 20 T cell receptor beta chains came from one sample sequenced in a study of T cell changes during pregnancy in multiple sclerosis. Clones were read by immunoSEQ multiplex PCR, and TCRdb kept only the in-frame ones, dropping some. The table lists 75,000 to 85,000 clones, 93% of them singletons. The sample in question was peripheral blood, obtained in the second trimester of pregnancy. These receptor sequences come from a female donor with multiple sclerosis, enrolled in a pregnancy study.

V and J are TRBV13 and TRBJ1-3; D gene ambiguous. Germline loops: CDR1 PRHDT, CDR2 FYEKMQ (reference sequence). This CDR3 is built from 18 residues. V was trimmed by 2 bases and J by 2 bases, leaving 19 bases between them. The CDR3 nucleotides are TGTGCCAGCAGCTTATCAGACTTGCTCCGGGTCACTGGAAACACCATATATTTT. Protein: CASSLSDLLRVTGNTIYF.

This chain links TRBV5-4 with TRBJ1-6; 8 bases match TRBD1. The CDR3 is 13 residues long. Trimming took 4 bases from V and 13 from J; bases not matched to a gene: 7. Germline V lookup: CDR1 SGHNT, CDR2 YYREEE (reference sequence). The CDR3 DNA follows: TGTGCCAGCAGCCCAAGACAGGGGTCGCCCCTCCACTTT. As protein: CASSPRQGSPLHF.

The rearrangement uses TRBV5-1 and TRBJ1-6; D ambiguous. Trimming cost V 0 bases and J 0 bases, with 10 bases left between them. The CDR3 consists of 17 residues. The germline gives CDR1 SGHRS, CDR2 YFSETQ. CDR3 region: CASSLEFSSSYNSPLHF. In DNA, the CDR3 is TGCGCCAGCAGCTTGGAGTTTTCGAGCTCCTATAATTCACCCCTCCACTTT. The whole variable domain, filled in from reference TRBV5-1 and TRBJ1-6, reads KAGVTQTPRYLIKTRGQQVTLSCSPISGHRSVSWYQQTPGQGLQFLFEYFSETQRNKGNFPGRFSGRQFSNSRSEMNVSTLELGDSALYLCASSLEFSSSYNSPLHFGNGTRLTVT.

The sample holds one count of this clone. The CDR3 region is CASSLRRTSGGQQETQYF. DNA of the CDR3: TGTGCCAGCAGCTTACGGCGGACTAGCGGGGGTCAACAAGAGACCCAGTACTTC. This chain uses TRBV7-9 with TRBJ2-5; 13 nucleotides align to TRBD2. The germline CDR1 and CDR2 sequences are SEHNR and FQNEAQ (reference sequence). The V and J ends lost 2 bases and 2 bases, in that order; junction bases with no gene match: 8. The CDR3 runs to 18 residues.

V usage is TRBV15 and J usage is TRBJ2-3, with TRBD1 as a possible D gene (5 bases). The CDR3 consists of 17 residues. V was cut by 0 bases and J by 3 bases, with 16 bases left in between. Looked up from germline, CDR1 is LNHNV and CDR2 is YYDKDF (reference sequence). DNA for the CDR3: TGTGCCACCAGCAGAGATTGGGGCATCTCTGTTACAGATACGCAGTATTTT. Translation gives CATSRDWGISVTDTQYF.

The gene calls are TRBV10-3 and TRBJ1-5, with TRBD1 identical over 8 bases. The germline gives CDR1 ENHRY, CDR2 SYGVKD. The CDR3 runs 16 residues. V gave up 0 bases and J gave up 0 bases; unmatched junction bases: 1. CDR3 sequence: CAISESGQGSNQPQHF. The CDR3 DNA reads TGTGCCATCAGTGAGTCAGGACAGGGTAGCAATCAGCCCCAGCATTTT.

The V call is TRBV10-3, the J call TRBJ1-4; 9 bases map to TRBD1. Germline CDR1 and CDR2: ENHRY and SYGVKD. The trim removed 8 bases at V and 7 bases at J, leaving 2 bases unmatched. The CDR3 extends over 12 amino acids. CDR3 bases: TGTGCCATCGGGACAGGGCCTGAAAAACTGTTTTTT. Amino acids: CAIGTGPEKLFF.

The chain uses TRBV7-9 and TRBJ1-2, with TRBD1 matching 7 bases. There are 16 residues in the CDR3. Germline assignment: CDR1 SEHNR and CDR2 FQNEAQ (reference sequence). J was trimmed by 2 bases and V by 5 bases; bases with no gene match: 11. CDR3 protein: CASSHTGQPLNYGYTF. As DNA, the CDR3 is TGTGCCAGCAGCCATACGGGACAGCCTCTAAACTATGGCTACACCTTC.

The V and J genes are TRBV4-1 and TRBJ2-3, with a tentative D call TRBD1 (7 bases). Germline CDR1 reads MGHRA; CDR2 reads YSYEKL. The ends were cut back, 6 bases at V and 6 bases at J, with 10 bases in the middle. The CDR3 runs 12 residues. CDR3 sequence (DNA): TGCGCCAGCAGATCAGGGGGGGATACGCAGTATTTT. This codes for CASRSGGDTQYF.

Details on this clone: One end of the junction is discordant with germline, which a read error may explain. The rearrangement links TRBV6-5 to TRBJ1-1, with 8 nucleotides matching TRBD1. CDR3 size: 15 residues. Germline V gene sequence: CDR1 MNHEY, CDR2 SVGAGI. CDR3 in DNA: TGTGCCAGCAGTTTATCGACAGGGGTGAATACTGAAGCTTTCTTT. Translating it yields CASSLSTGVNTEAFF.

The V call is TRBV18, the J call TRBJ2-5; a weak D match, TRBD2 (5 bases). Germline V gives CDR1 KGHSH, CDR2 LQKENI. The CDR3 sequence is 14 residues long. The V end was cut by 1 base, the J end by 3 bases, with 9 bases between. The chain's CDR3 is CASSPRRGEETQYF. DNA for the CDR3: TGTGCCAGCTCACCACGCCGGGGTGAAGAGACCCAGTACTTC.

J is TRBJ2-7 and V is TRBV7-6, with 12 bases aligning to TRBD2. V dropped 11 bases and J dropped 1; count of bases not matched to a gene: 3. The CDR3 totals 13 residues. CDR1 SGHVS and CDR2 FNYEAQ come from the germline V gene. CDR3 in DNA: TGTGCCTGCGGGACTAGCGGGTCCTACGAGCAGTACTTC. Residues: CACGTSGSYEQYF.

This chain connects TRBV2 to TRBJ1-2; possible D gene TRBD1, 5 bases. The germline gives CDR1 SNHLY, CDR2 FYNNEI. V was shortened by 2 bases and J by 7 bases, with 8 bases between the two germline ends. The CDR3 sequence is 12 residues long. As DNA, the CDR3 is TGTGCCAGCAGTGAACAGGGATTTGGCTACACCTTC. Residues: CASSEQGFGYTF.

The chain links TRBV6-6 to TRBJ1-3; tentative D call: TRBD1 (5 bases). Trimming took 7 bases from V and 4 from J, leaving 14 bases between them. Germline CDR1 is MNHNY and CDR2 is SVGAGI (reference sequence). This CDR3 has 14 residues. DNA of the CDR3: TGTGCCAGCATGAATGAACAGGTCGGAAACACCATATATTTT. This translates into CASMNEQVGNTIYF.

The chain's CDR3 is CASTPRTSGSTDTQYF. Written as DNA, the CDR3 is TGTGCCAGCACCCCCCGGACTAGCGGGTCCACAGATACGCAGTATTTT. The J gene is TRBJ2-3, the V gene TRBV7-8; 11 bases line up with TRBD2. With V trimmed by 7 bases and J by 2 bases, 8 bases remained unmatched. Germline V gene lookup returns CDR1 SGHVS and CDR2 FQNEAQ. The length of the CDR3 is 16 residues.

The rearrangement joins TRBV9 to TRBJ1-4; D might be TRBD1 (6 bases). The germline CDR1 and CDR2 sequences are SGDLS and YYNGEE. V dropped 4 bases and J dropped 8 bases, with 12 bases sitting between them. The CDR3 is 13 residues long. The CDR3 here is CASSSTTGEKLFF. As DNA, the CDR3 is TGTGCCAGCAGCTCCACCACAGGGGAAAAACTGTTTTTT.

The genes are TRBV19 and TRBJ1-1; D is uncertain. The CDR3 totals 14 residues. V lost 2 bases and J lost 4, with 11 bases in between. In germline, CDR1 is LNHDA, CDR2 SQIVND (reference sequence). CDR3 bases: TGTGCCAGTAGTATAAGCGGAGTGATCACTGAAGCTTTCTTT. This encodes CASSISGVITEAFF.

The J gene is TRBJ1-2, the V gene TRBV9; maybe TRBD1 (5 bases). This CDR3 is built from 17 residues. V gave up 4 bases and J gave up 4 bases, with 23 bases separating them. Germline CDR1 reads SGDLS; CDR2 reads YYNGEE. CDR3 in amino acids: CASSPLGGALPFYGYTF. CDR3 DNA: TGTGCCAGCAGCCCCTTGGGGGGTGCTCTCCCTTTCTATGGCTACACCTTC.

V gene TRBV7-9 combines with J gene TRBJ2-2; D is ambiguous. V was cut by 3 bases and J by 6 bases, with 8 bases left in between. The length of the CDR3 is 13 residues. Germline V gene lookup returns CDR1 SEHNR and CDR2 FQNEAQ (reference sequence). In DNA, the CDR3 is TGTGCCAGCAGCTTGAGTGCGTCCGGGGAGCTGTTTTTT. Its translation: CASSLSASGELFF.

This clone was seen a few times. The V gene is TRBV9, the J gene TRBJ1-1, with D tentatively TRBD1 (5 bases). Germline CDR1 and CDR2: SGDLS and YYNGEE. The CDR3 contains 13 residues. With 4 bases removed from V and 1 base from J, the gap between germline ends came to 8 bases. CDR3 nucleotide sequence: TGTGCCAGCAGCCCCCAGGGGAACACTGAAGCTTTCTTT. Its translation is CASSPQGNTEAFF.